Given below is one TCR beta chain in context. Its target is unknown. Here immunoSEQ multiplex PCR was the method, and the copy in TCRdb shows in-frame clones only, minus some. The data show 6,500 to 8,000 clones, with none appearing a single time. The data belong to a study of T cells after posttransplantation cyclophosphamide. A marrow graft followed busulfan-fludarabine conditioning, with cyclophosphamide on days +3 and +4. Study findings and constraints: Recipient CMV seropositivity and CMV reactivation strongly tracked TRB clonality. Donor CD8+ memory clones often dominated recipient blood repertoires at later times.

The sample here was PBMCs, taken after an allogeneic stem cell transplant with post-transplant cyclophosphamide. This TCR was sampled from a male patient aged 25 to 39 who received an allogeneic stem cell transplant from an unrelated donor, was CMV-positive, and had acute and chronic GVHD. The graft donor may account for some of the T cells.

In DNA form, the CDR3 reads TGTGCCAGCAGCGTAGGGGACAGACCTAACTATGGCTACACCTTC. Protein sequence: CASSVGDRPNYGYTF. V gene TRBV9 combines with J gene TRBJ1-2; TRBD1 aligns across 7 bases. Germline assignment: CDR1 SGDLS and CDR2 YYNGEE. V was pared by 0 bases and J by 0 bases, with 2 bases of the junction left unmatched. The CDR3 spans 15 residues.